The 9 T cell receptor beta chains below come from one sample, sequenced in a study of cytomegalovirus exposure and HLA in healthy donors. 13 Jbeta primers and 60 Vbeta primers were used for the PCR. The method was immunoSEQ multiplex PCR; TCRdb's version includes in-frame clones alone and lacks a portion of them. The repertoire consists of 150,000 to 200,000 clones, with approximately 85% occurring once and the leading ten covering approximately 1.4%. Sequencing used PBMCs. The receptors shown here come from a girl aged 5-17 years in good health and CMV-seropositive.

The V gene is TRBV5-1, the J gene TRBJ1-1; D is uncertain. V lost 2 bases and J 10 bases, leaving 15 bases between the germline ends. The germline V gene encodes CDR1 SGHRS and CDR2 YFSETQ. The CDR3 loop spans 13 amino acids. The CDR3 sequence: CASSLDHPRVAFF. The CDR3 region has the DNA TGCGCCAGCAGCTTAGATCACCCTCGGGTAGCTTTCTTT. The entire variable domain, with the rest obtained from reference TRBV5-1 and TRBJ1-1, is as follows: KAGVTQTPRYLIKTRGQQVTLSCSPISGHRSVSWYQQTPGQGLQFLFEYFSETQRNKGNFPGRFSGRQFSNSRSEMNVSTLELGDSALYLCASSLDHPRVAFFGQGTRLTVV.

The rearrangement uses TRBV6-1 and TRBJ2-5; 9 bases are shared with TRBD2. This CDR3 has 15 residues. V was pared by 2 bases and J by 7 bases, with 8 bases of the junction left unmatched. Germline V lookup: CDR1 MNHNS, CDR2 SASEGT. This chain's CDR3 is CASSEFASGTRTQYF. Written as DNA, the CDR3 is TGTGCCAGCAGTGAATTTGCTAGCGGGACTAGGACCCAGTACTTC.

This chain connects TRBV11-2 to TRBJ1-1; TRBD1 is a possible D gene (5 bases). The CDR3 is 15 residues long. Germline V gene sequence: CDR1 SGHAT, CDR2 FQNNGV. V lost 3 bases and J 1 base, leaving 12 bases between the germline ends. Written as DNA, the CDR3 is TGTGCCAGCAGCTTCAGGGCCCAGACGAACACTGAAGCTTTCTTT. It is translated as CASSFRAQTNTEAFF.

In its sample, this clone was seen a few times. The V gene is TRBV4-1, the J gene TRBJ2-7; 9 positions match TRBD1. The CDR3 has 14 amino acids. Germline V gene data show CDR1 as MGHRA and CDR2 as YSYEKL. The V segment lost 4 bases and the J segment 5 bases; nucleotides outside the gene matches: 6. CDR3 nucleotides: TGCGCCAGCAGCCGACCGGGACAGGGAAACGAGCAGTACTTC. Translating gives CASSRPGQGNEQYF.

The J gene is TRBJ1-1, the V gene TRBV20-1; the match to TRBD1 covers 9 bases. The germline V gene has CDR1 DFQATT and CDR2 SNEGSKA (reference sequence). The V segment lost 5 bases and the J segment 11 bases; nucleotides outside the gene matches: 3. This CDR3 has 10 amino acids. DNA of the CDR3: TGCAGTGCTTCCGGGACAGGGGCTTTCTTT. It yields the protein CSASGTGAFF.

The rearrangement links TRBV30 to TRBJ1-3, with D possibly matching TRBD1 (6 bases). The CDR3 is made up of 16 amino acids. Per the germline V gene, CDR1 is GTSNPN and CDR2 is SVGIG (reference sequence). Between the trimmed V and J ends, which lost 3 bases and 2 bases, there was a span of 17 bases. The CDR3 is CAWRGSGGRAGNTIYF. DNA for the CDR3: TGTGCCTGGAGGGGTTCGGGGGGGCGGGCTGGAAACACCATATATTTT.

The V and J genes are TRBV21-1 and TRBJ2-7; the table's D gene call, TRBD1, was not cross checked with the DNA. TRBV21-1 is noted as a pseudogene. The CDR3 is made up of 14 amino acids. CDR3 coding DNA: TGTGCCACCGGCGAAATGACAGGGCATTACGAGCAGTACTTC. Translating it yields CATGEMTGHYEQYF.

J is TRBJ1-1 and V is TRBV6-1, with D perhaps matching TRBD1 (6 bases). The CDR3 runs 15 residues. Germline assignment: CDR1 MNHNS and CDR2 SASEGT. The V end was cut by 8 bases, the J end by 2 bases, with 18 bases between. The CDR3 DNA follows: TGTGCCAGCGACCTACAGGGAACCCTAAACACTGAAGCTTTCTTT. It translates to CASDLQGTLNTEAFF.

V gene TRBV5-5 combines with J gene TRBJ1-1; D is uncertain. The CDR3 is made up of 13 amino acids. In germline, CDR1 is SGHKS, CDR2 YYEKEE (reference sequence). Trimming stripped 0 bases from V and 7 bases from J, with 10 bases between. The DNA of the CDR3 is TGTGCCAGCAGCTTGGTATACACCGTTGAAGCTTTCTTT. It codes for CASSLVYTVEAFF.